One sample yielded the 10 T cell receptor beta chains listed below, sequenced in a study of blood T cell repertoires in COVID-19. Measured with immunoSEQ multiplex PCR; TCRdb has only the in-frame clones, and not every one. The sample lists over 350,000 clones, 86% occurring once. Sequenced input: peripheral blood. The origin of the receptors is a woman between 25 and 40 years old with active or convalescent COVID-19.

Comments on this clone: Other DNA variants within this sample encode the same CDR3. The chain employs TRBV5-1 and TRBJ2-3; D is unresolved. V dropped 0 bases and J dropped 0 bases, with 2 bases sitting between them. Germline CDR1 SGHRS, CDR2 YFSETQ. The CDR3 totals 13 residues. DNA of the CDR3: TGCGCCAGCAGCTTGGCTAGCACAGATACGCAGTATTTT. Translation gives CASSLASTDTQYF.

The rearrangement uses TRBV11-2 and TRBJ1-2, with 7 bases lining up with TRBD1. CDR1 is SGHAT and CDR2 is FQNNGV in the germline V gene. V trimming: 5 bases; J trimming: 2 bases; junction bases outside the gene matches: 5. CDR3 length: 14 residues. CDR3 loop: CASSPTGLNYGYTF. The CDR3 DNA reads as TGTGCCAGCAGCCCGACAGGGTTAAACTATGGCTACACCTTC.

This chain uses TRBV25-1 with TRBJ2-1; 13 bases align to TRBD2. V was clipped by 6 bases and J by 8 bases; unmatched bases: 7. The CDR3 sequence is 15 residues long. Germline CDR1 MGHDK, CDR2 SYGVNS. CDR3 region: CASSKPGLAGYEQFF. The CDR3 DNA is TGTGCCAGCAGCAAACCGGGACTAGCGGGATATGAGCAGTTCTTC.

This clone was seen just once. V and J are TRBV27 and TRBJ2-3; D possibly corresponds to TRBD2 (6 bases). Trimming removed 6 bases from V and 0 bases from J, with 16 bases in between. Germline CDR1 and CDR2: MNHEY and SMNVEV (reference sequence). The length of the CDR3 is 16 residues. CDR3 residues: CASSALASVSTDTQYF. The CDR3 nucleotides are TGTGCCAGCAGCGCACTAGCTTCCGTGAGCACAGATACGCAGTATTTT.

The CDR3, as DNA: TGTGCCAGCACCGGAGGGACCTGGAACACTGAAGCTTTCTTT. Its translation: CASTGGTWNTEAFF. V gene TRBV6-5 combines with J gene TRBJ1-1, with D tentatively TRBD1 (5 bases). Trimming shortened V by 7 bases and J by 1 base, and 13 bases separated the two germline ends. This CDR3 is 14 amino acids long. Per the germline V gene, CDR1 is MNHEY and CDR2 is SVGAGI.

This clone was detected only a few times. DNA of the CDR3: TGTGCCAGCAGAAACAGGGGGCCGATTTTGAACACTGAAGCTTTCTTT. Translated, it gives CASRNRGPILNTEAFF. The chain employs TRBV27 and TRBJ1-1, with 9 positions matching TRBD1. The CDR3 spans 16 residues. Germline CDR1 is MNHEY and CDR2 is SMNVEV (reference sequence). V lost 6 bases, J lost 0 bases, and 8 bases stayed unmatched.

The DNA for the CDR3 is TGTGCCAGCAGTTTACTAGGTTCAGATACGCAGTATTTT. Amino acid sequence: CASSLLGSDTQYF. The gene calls are TRBV6-6 and TRBJ2-3; possible D gene TRBD2, 5 bases. Per germline, CDR1 MNHNY and CDR2 SVGAGI (reference sequence). The CDR3 has 13 amino acids. V lost 4 bases and J 4 bases, leaving 9 bases between the germline ends.

This chain links TRBV7-6 with TRBJ2-3; TRBD1 matches 9 bases. After removal of 1 base from V and 6 bases from J, the junction contained 8 bases not matched to a gene. The CDR3 has 16 residues. Germline values: CDR1 SGHVS, CDR2 FNYEAQ. CDR3 nucleotides: TGTGCCAGCAGCTTAGGATCCGGGACAGGGCGGGATACGCAGTATTTT. It specifies CASSLGSGTGRDTQYF.

The chain links TRBV4-1 to TRBJ1-1; maybe TRBD1 (6 bases). Germline loops: CDR1 MGHRA, CDR2 YSYEKL. The CDR3 is 14 residues long. Trimming pared 0 bases from V and 6 bases from J, leaving 11 bases between. CDR3 loop: CASSQDRGLPEAFF. The CDR3 coding sequence is TGCGCCAGCAGCCAAGATAGGGGGTTGCCTGAAGCTTTCTTT.

This chain joins TRBV10-1 and TRBJ2-7, with D maybe TRBD1 (5 bases). CDR1 WNHNN and CDR2 SYGVQD come from the germline V gene (reference sequence). V lost 2 bases, J lost 2 bases, and 13 bases lay in between. This CDR3 region has 15 residues. The CDR3 protein is CASSEGHPPPYEQYF. For the CDR3, the DNA is TGCGCCAGCAGTGAGGGACATCCACCCCCCTACGAGCAGTACTTC.